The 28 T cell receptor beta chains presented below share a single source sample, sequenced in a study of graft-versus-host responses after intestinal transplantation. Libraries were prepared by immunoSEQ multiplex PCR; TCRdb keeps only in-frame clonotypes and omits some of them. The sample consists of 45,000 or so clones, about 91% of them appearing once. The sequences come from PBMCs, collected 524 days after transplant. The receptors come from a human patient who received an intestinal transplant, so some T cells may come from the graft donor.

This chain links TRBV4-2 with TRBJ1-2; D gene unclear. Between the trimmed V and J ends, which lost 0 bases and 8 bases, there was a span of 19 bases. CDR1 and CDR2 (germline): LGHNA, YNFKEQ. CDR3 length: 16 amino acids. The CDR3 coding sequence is TGTGCCAGCAGCCAAGAGACCGGTTATCGGGGTCAAGGCTACACCTTC. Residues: CASSQETGYRGQGYTF.

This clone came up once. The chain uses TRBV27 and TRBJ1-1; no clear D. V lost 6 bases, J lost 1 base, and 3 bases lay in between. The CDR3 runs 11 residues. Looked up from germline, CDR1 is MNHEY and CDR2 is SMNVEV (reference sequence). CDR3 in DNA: TGTGCCAGCAGGGGGAACACTGAAGCTTTCTTT. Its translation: CASRGNTEAFF.

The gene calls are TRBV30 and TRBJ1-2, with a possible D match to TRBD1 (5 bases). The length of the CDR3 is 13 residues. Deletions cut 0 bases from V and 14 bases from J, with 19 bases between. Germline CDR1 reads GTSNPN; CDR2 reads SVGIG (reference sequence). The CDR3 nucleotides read TGTGCCTGGAGTGTGGGCAGGGCCGAGAAGGGAACCTTC. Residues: CAWSVGRAEKGTF.

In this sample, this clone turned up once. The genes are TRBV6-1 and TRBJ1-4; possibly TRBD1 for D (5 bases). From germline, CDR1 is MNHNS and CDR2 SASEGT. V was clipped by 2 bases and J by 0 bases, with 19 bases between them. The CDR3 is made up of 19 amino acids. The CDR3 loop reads CASSEWGRGLLATNEKLFF. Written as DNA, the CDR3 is TGTGCCAGCAGTGAATGGGGAAGGGGACTATTAGCAACTAATGAAAAACTGTTTTTT.

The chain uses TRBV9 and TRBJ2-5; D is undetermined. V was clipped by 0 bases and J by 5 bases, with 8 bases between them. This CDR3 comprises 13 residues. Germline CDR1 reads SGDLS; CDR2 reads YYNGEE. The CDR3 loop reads CASSVGVEETQYF. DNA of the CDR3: TGTGCCAGCAGCGTAGGGGTAGAGGAGACCCAGTACTTC.

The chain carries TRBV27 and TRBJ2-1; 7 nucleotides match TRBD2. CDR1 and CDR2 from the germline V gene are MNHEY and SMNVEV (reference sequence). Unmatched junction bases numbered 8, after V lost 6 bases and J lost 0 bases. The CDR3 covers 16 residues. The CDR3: CASRASGYSSYNEQFF. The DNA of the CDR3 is TGTGCCAGCAGAGCTAGCGGTTATAGCTCCTACAATGAGCAGTTCTTC.

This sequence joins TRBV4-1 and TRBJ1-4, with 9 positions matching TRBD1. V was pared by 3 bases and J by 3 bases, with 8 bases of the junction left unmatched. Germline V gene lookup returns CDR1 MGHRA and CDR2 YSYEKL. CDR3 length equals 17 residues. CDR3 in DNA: TGCGCCAGCAGCCATCTAGGGGGGACAGGGCCTAATGAAAAACTGTTTTTT. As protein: CASSHLGGTGPNEKLFF.

CDR3 protein: CASSSDRGRGTDTQYF. The DNA for the CDR3 is TGTGCCAGCAGTTCGGACAGGGGGCGCGGTACAGATACGCAGTATTTT. This chain connects TRBV28 to TRBJ2-3, with 11 bases lining up with TRBD1. The germline V gene has CDR1 MDHEN and CDR2 SYDVKM. The ends lost 4 bases at V and 3 bases at J; junction bases unmatched: 6. This CDR3 region has 16 residues.

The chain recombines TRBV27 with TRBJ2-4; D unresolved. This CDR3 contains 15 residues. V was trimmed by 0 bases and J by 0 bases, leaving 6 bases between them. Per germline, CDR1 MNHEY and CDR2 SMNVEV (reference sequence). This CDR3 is CASSLSGLAKNIQYF. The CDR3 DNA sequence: TGTGCCAGCAGTTTATCGGGTCTAGCCAAAAACATTCAGTACTTC.

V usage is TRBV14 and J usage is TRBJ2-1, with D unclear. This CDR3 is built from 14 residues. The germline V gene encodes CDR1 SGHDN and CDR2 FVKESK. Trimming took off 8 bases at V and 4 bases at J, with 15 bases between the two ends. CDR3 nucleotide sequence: TGTGCCAGCGGGATCGGGTCTTCTTACAATGAGCAGTTCTTC. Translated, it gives CASGIGSSYNEQFF.

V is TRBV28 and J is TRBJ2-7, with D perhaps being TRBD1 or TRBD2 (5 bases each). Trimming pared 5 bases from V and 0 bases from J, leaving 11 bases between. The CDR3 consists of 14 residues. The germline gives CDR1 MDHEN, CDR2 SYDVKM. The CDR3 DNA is TGTGCCAGCAGTGGGGCGGACTTCTCCTACGAGCAGTACTTC. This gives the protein CASSGADFSYEQYF.

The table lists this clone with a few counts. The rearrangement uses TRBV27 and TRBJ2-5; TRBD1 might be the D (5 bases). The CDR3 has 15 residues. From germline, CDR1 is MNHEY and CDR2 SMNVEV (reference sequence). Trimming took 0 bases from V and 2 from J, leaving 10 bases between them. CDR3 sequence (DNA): TGTGCCAGCAGTTTATCGAGGACACCACAAGAGACCCAGTACTTC. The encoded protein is CASSLSRTPQETQYF.

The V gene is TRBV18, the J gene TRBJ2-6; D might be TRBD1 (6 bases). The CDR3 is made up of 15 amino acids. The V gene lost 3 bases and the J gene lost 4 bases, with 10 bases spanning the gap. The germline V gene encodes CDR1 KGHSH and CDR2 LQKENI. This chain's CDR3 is CASSPGQSGANVLTF. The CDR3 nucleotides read TGTGCCAGCTCACCGGGACAATCCGGGGCCAACGTCCTGACTTTC.

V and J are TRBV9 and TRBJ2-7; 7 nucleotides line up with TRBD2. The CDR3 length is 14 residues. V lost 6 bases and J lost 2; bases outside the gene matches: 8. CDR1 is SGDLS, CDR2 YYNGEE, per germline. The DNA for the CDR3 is TGTGCCAGCAAAAACGTGGCGGGAGCCTACGAGCAGTACTTC. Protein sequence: CASKNVAGAYEQYF.

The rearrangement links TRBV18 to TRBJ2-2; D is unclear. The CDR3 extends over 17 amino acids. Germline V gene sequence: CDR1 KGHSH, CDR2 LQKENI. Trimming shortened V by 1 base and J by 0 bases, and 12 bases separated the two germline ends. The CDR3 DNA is TGTGCCAGCTCACCACGGTTTTCTCAGGCGAACACCGGGGAGCTGTTTTTT. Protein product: CASSPRFSQANTGELFF.

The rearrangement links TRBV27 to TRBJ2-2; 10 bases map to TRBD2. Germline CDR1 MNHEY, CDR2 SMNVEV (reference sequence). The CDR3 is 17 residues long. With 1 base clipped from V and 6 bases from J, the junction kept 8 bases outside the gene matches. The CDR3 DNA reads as TGTGCCAGCAGTTTATGGAAAGCGGGAGGGTTGGCCGGGGAGCTGTTTTTT. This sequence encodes CASSLWKAGGLAGELFF.

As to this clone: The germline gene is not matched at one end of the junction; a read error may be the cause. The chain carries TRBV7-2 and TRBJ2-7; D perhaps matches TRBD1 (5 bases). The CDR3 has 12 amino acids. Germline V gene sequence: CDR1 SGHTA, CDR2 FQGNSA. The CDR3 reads CASSLDLTASSF. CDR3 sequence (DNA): TGTGCCAGCAGCTTAGATCTGACAGCGTCCTCATTC.

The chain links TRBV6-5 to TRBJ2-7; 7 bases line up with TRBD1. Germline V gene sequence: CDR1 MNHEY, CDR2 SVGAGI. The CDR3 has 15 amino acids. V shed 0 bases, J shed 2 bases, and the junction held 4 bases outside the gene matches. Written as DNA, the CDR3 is TGTGCCAGCAGTTACTCTTGGACAGGTACCTACGAGCAGTACTTC. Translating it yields CASSYSWTGTYEQYF.

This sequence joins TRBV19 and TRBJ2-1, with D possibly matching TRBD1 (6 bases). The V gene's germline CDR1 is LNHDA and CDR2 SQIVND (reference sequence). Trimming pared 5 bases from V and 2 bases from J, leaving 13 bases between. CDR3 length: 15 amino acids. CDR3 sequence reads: CASSLQGTTYNEQFF. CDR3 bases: TGTGCCAGTAGTTTACAGGGTACCACCTACAATGAGCAGTTCTTC.

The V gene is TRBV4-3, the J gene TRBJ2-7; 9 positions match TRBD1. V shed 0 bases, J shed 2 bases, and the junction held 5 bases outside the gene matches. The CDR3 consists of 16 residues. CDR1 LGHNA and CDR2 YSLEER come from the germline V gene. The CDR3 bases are TGCGCCAGCAGCCAAGATTATGACAGGGGGGCCTACGAGCAGTACTTC. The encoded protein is CASSQDYDRGAYEQYF.

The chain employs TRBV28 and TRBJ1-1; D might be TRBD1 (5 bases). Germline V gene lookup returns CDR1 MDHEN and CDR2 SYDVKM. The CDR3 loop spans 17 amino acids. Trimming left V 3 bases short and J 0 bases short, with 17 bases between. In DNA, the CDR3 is TGTGCCAGCAGTTTTTTGGGGCCCAATAGGATGAACACTGAAGCTTTCTTT. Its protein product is CASSFLGPNRMNTEAFF.

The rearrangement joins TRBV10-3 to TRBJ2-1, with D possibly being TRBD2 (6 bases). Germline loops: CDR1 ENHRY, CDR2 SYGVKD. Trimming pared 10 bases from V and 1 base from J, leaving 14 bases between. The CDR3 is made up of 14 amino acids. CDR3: CATSGGGSYNEQFF. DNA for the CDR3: TGTGCCACCTCGGGTGGGGGGTCCTACAATGAGCAGTTCTTC.

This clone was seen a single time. CDR3: CASSELGGLANTEAFF. CDR3 DNA: TGTGCCAGCAGCGAGTTAGGGGGCTTGGCGAACACTGAAGCTTTCTTT. J is TRBJ1-1 and V is TRBV7-3; 7 bases line up with TRBD1. There are 16 residues in the CDR3. Germline CDR1 reads SGHTA; CDR2 reads FQGTGA. Trimming took 5 bases from V and 1 from J; bases not matched to a gene: 10.

The CDR3 is CASSLAPRFSSQETQYF. The CDR3 nucleotides read TGCGCCAGCAGCTTGGCCCCCAGATTCTCTTCCCAAGAGACCCAGTACTTC. V is TRBV5-1 and J is TRBJ2-5; no clear D. The CDR3 length is 17 residues. The germline V and J ends were trimmed by 0 bases and 1 base, with 16 bases remaining between them. The germline V gene encodes CDR1 SGHRS and CDR2 YFSETQ. The full variable domain, with the rest looked up from reference TRBV5-1 and TRBJ2-5, is KAGVTQTPRYLIKTRGQQVTLSCSPISGHRSVSWYQQTPGQGLQFLFEYFSETQRNKGNFPGRFSGRQFSNSRSEMNVSTLELGDSALYLCASSLAPRFSSQETQYFGPGTRLLVL.

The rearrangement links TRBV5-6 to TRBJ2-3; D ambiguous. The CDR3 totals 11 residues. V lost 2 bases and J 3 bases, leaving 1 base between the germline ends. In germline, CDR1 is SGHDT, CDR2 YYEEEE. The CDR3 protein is CASSFTDTQYF. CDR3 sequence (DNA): TGTGCCAGCAGCTTTACAGATACGCAGTATTTT.

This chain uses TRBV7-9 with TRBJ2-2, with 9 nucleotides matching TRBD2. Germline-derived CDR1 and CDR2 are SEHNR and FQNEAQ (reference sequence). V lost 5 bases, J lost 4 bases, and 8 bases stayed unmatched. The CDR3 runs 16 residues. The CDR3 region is CASSHNSGRSTGELFF. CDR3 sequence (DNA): TGTGCCAGCAGCCATAATAGCGGGAGATCCACCGGGGAGCTGTTTTTT. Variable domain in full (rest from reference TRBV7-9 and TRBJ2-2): DTGVSQNPRHKITKRGQNVTFRCDPISEHNRLYWYRQTLGQGPEFLTYFQNEAQLEKSRLLSDRFSAERPKGSFSTLEIQRTEQGDSAMYLCASSHNSGRSTGELFFGEGSRLTVL.

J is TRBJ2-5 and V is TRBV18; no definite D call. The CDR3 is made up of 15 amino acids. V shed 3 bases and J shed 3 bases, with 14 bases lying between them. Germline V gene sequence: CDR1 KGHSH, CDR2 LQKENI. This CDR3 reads CASSPALTSKETQYF. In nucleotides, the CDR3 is TGTGCCAGCTCACCGGCGCTAACGTCTAAAGAGACCCAGTACTTC. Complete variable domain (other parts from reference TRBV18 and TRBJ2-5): NAGVMQNPRHLVRRRGQEARLRCSPMKGHSHVYWYRQLPEEGLKFMVYLQKENIIDESGMPKERFSAEFPKEGPSILRIQQVVRGDSAAYFCASSPALTSKETQYFGPGTRLLVL.

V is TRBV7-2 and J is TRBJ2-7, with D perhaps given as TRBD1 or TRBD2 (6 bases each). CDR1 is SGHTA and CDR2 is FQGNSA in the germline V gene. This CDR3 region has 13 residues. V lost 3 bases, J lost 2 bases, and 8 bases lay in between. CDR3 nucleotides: TGTGCCAGCAGCTTTCGGGGGCCCTACGAGCAGTACTTC. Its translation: CASSFRGPYEQYF.